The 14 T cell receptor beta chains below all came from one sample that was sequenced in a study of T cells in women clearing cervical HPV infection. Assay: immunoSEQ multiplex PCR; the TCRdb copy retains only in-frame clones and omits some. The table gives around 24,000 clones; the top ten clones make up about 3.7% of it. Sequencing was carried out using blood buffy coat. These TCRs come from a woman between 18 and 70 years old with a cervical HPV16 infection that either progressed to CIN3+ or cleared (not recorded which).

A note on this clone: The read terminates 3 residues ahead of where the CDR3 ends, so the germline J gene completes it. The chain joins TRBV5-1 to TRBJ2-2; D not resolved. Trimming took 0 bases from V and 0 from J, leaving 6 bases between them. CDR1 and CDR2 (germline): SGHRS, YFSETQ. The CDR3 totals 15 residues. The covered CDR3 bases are TGCGCCAGCAGCTTGGAACGGTCGAACACCGGGGAG. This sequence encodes CASSLERSNTGE. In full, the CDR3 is CASSLERSNTGELFF.

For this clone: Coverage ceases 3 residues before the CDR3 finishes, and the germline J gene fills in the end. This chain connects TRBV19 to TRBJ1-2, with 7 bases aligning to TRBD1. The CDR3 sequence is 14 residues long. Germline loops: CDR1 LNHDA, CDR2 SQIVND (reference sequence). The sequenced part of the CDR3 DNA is TGTGCCAGTAGCGCCGGGACAGACACCTACGAC. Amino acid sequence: CASSAGTDTYD. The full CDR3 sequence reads CASSAGTDTYDYTF.

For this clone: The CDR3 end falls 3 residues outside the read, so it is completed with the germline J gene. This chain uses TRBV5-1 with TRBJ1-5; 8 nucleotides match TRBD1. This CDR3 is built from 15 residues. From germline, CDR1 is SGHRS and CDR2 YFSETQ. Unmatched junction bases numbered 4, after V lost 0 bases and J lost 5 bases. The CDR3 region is CASSLGTGFDQPQHF. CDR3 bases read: TGCGCCAGCAGCTTGGGGACAGGGTTCGATCAGCCC. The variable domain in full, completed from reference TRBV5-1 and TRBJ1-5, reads KAGVTQTPRYLIKTRGQQVTLSCSPISGHRSVSWYQQTPGQGLQFLFEYFSETQRNKGNFPGRFSGRQFSNSRSEMNVSTLELGDSALYLCASSLGTGFDQPQHFGDGTRLSIL.

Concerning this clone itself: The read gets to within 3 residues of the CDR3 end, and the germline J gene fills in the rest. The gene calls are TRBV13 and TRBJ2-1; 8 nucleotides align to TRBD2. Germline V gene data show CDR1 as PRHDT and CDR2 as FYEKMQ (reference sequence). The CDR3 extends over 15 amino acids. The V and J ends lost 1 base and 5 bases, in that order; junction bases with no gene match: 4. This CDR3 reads CASSLVAGGHNEQFF. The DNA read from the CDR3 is TGTGCCAGCAGCTTAGTGGCGGGGGGACACAATGAG. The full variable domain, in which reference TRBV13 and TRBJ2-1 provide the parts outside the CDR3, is AAGVIQSPRHLIKEKRETATLKCYPIPRHDTVYWYQQGPGQDPQFLISFYEKMQSDKGSIPDRFSAQQFSDYHSELNMSSLELGDSALYFCASSLVAGGHNEQFFGPGTRLTVL.

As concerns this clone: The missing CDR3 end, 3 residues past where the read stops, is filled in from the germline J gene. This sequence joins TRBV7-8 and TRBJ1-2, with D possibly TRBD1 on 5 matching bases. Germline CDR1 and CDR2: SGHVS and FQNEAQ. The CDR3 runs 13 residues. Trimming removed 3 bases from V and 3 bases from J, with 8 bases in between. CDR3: CASSFPGYYGYTF. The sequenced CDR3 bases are TGTGCCAGCAGCTTCCCAGGGTACTATGGC.

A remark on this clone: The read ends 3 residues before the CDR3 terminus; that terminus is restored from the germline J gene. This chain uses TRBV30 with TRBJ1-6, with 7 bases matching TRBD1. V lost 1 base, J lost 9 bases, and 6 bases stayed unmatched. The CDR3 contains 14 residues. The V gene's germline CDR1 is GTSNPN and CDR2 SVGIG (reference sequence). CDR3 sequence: CAWSGDSIGSPLHF. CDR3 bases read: TGTGCCTGGAGTGGGGACAGCATTGGTTCACCC.

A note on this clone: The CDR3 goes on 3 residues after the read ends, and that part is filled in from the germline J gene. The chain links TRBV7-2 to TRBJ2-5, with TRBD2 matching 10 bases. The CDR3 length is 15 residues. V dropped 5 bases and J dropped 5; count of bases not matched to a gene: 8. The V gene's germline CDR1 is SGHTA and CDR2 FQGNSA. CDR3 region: CASSPQRGGRETQYF. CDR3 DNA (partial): TGTGCCAGCAGCCCTCAGCGGGGGGGCCGGGAGACC.

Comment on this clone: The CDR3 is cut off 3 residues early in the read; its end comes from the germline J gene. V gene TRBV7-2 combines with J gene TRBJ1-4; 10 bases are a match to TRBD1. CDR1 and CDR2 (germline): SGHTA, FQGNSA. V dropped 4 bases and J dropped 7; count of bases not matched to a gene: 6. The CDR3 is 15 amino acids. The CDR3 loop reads CASSSRQGAREKLFF. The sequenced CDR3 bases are TGTGCCAGCAGCTCTCGACAGGGGGCTCGTGAAAAA.

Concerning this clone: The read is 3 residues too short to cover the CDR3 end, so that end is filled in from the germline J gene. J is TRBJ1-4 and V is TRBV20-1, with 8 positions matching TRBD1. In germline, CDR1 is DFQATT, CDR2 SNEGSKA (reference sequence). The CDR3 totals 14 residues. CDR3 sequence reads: CSARDRDVKLELFF. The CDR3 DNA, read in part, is TGCAGTGCTAGGGACAGGGATGTTAAATTAGAA.

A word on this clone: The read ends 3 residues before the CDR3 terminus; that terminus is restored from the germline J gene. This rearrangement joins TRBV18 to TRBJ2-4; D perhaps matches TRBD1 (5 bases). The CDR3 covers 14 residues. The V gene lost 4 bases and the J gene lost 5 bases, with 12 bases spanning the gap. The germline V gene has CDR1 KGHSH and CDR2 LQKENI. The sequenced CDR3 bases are TGTGCCAGCTCACGCAGGGCTGGGGAAAACATT. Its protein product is CASSRRAGENI. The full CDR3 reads CASSRRAGENIQYF.

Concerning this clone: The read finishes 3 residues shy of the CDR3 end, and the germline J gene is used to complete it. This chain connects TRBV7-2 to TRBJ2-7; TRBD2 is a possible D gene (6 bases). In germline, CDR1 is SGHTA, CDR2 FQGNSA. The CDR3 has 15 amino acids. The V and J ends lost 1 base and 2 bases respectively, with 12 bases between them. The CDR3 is CASSLGGTATYEQYF. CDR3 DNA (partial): TGTGCCAGCAGCTTAGGAGGGACTGCGACCTACGAG. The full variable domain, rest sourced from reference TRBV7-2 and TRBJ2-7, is GAGVSQSPSNKVTEKGKDVELRCDPISGHTALYWYRQSLGQGLEFLIYFQGNSAPDKSGLPSDRFSAERTGGSVSTLTIQRTQQEDSAVYLCASSLGGTATYEQYFGPGTRLTVT.

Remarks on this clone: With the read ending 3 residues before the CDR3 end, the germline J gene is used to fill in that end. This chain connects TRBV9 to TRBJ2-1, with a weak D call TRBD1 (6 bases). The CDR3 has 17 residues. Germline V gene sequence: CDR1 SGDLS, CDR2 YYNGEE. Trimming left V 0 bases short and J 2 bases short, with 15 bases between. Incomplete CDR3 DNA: TGTGCCAGCAGCGTAGGTTTAAGGACAGACCCCTACAATGAG. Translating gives CASSVGLRTDPYNE. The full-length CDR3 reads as CASSVGLRTDPYNEQFF.

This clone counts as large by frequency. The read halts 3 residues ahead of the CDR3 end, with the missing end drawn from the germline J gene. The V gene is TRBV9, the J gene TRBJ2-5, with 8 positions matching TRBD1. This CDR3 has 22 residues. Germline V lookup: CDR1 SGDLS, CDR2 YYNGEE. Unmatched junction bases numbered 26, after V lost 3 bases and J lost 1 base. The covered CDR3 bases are TGTGCCAGCAGCGGCCGTGGCAGGGGGCGCTGGGCCGGAGGTTTGTCCCAAGAGACC. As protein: CASSGRGRGRWAGGLSQET. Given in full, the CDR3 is CASSGRGRGRWAGGLSQETQYF.

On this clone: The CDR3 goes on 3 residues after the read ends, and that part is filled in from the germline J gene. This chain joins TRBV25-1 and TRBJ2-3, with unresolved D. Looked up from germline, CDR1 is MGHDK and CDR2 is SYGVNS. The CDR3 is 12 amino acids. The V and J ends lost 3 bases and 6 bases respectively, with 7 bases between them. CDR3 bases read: TGTGCCAGCAGTGACGCAGTGGATACG. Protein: CASSDAVDT. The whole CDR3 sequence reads CASSDAVDTQYF. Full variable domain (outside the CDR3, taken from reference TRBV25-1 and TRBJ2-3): EADIYQTPRYLVIGTGKKITLECSQTMGHDKMYWYQQDPGMELHLIHYSYGVNSTEKGDLSSESTVSRIRTEHFPLTLESARPSHTSQYLCASSDAVDTQYFGPGTRLTVL.